A single sample gave rise to the 12 T cell receptor beta chains below, sequenced in a study of Ad26.COV2.S vaccination and SARS-CoV-2 variants. Treatment denoted: over 15 received Ad26.COV2.S at low or high dose, single or two shots; 5 received placebo; per-sample allocation not given. Specimens were obtained on day 63 following the first vaccine or placebo injection. The assay was immunoSEQ multiplex PCR, and TCRdb's table has in-frame clones only and misses some. The repertoire holds under 550,000 clones, with roughly 88% as singletons. Source: peripheral blood, taken in a trial of Ad26.COV2.S vaccine versus placebo. The receptor source for this set is a person aged 18 to 65 who received the Ad26.COV2.S COVID-19 vaccine or a placebo.

The chain has TRBV2 and TRBJ1-5; no reliable D call. Germline CDR1 reads SNHLY; CDR2 reads FYNNEI. Trimming shortened V by 4 bases and J by 1 base, and 11 bases separated the two germline ends. The length of the CDR3 is 15 residues. The chain's CDR3 is CASSADRISNQPQHF. CDR3 DNA: TGTGCCAGCAGTGCCGACCGAATCAGCAATCAGCCCCAGCATTTT.

The chain carries TRBV28 and TRBJ2-7, with TRBD1 as a possible D gene (5 bases). The CDR3 spans 14 residues. Trimming left V 8 bases short and J 0 bases short, with 14 bases between. In germline, CDR1 is MDHEN, CDR2 SYDVKM. DNA of the CDR3: TGTGCCAGCTGCCTTCGGCAGGGCTCCTACGAGCAGTACTTC. Translated: CASCLRQGSYEQYF.

J is TRBJ1-2 and V is TRBV11-2; D not certain. The V and J ends lost 4 bases and 7 bases respectively, with 19 bases between them. This CDR3 contains 15 residues. The germline gives CDR1 SGHAT, CDR2 FQNNGV. The DNA of the CDR3 is TGTGCCAGCAGCTCAGAGTACGGGTGGGCAGTTGGCTACACCTTC. Residues: CASSSEYGWAVGYTF.

The gene calls are TRBV19 and TRBJ1-6; D is possibly TRBD1 (5 bases). The V end lost 7 bases, the J end lost 5 bases, and 27 bases lay between the germline ends. CDR1 is LNHDA, CDR2 SQIVND, per germline (reference sequence). This CDR3 contains 19 residues. The CDR3 protein is CASNYPGLSPEAHNSPLHF. The CDR3 DNA is TGTGCCAGTAACTACCCGGGACTCTCCCCCGAGGCCCATAATTCACCCCTCCACTTT.

This sequence joins TRBV4-2 and TRBJ2-5; D might be TRBD1 (6 bases). V was clipped by 2 bases and J by 5 bases, with 12 bases between them. Germline V gene lookup returns CDR1 LGHNA and CDR2 YNFKEQ. The CDR3 consists of 14 residues. CDR3 sequence: CASSQSGGRETQYF. CDR3 DNA: TGTGCCAGCAGCCAATCTGGGGGCAGGGAGACCCAGTACTTC.

The chain joins TRBV5-1 to TRBJ2-7; D remains unclear. V lost 1 base, J lost 5 bases, and 7 bases lay in between. This CDR3 region has 12 residues. Germline CDR1 is SGHRS and CDR2 is YFSETQ. The CDR3 nucleotides read TGCGCCAGCAGCTTGTCCAGAGACGAGCAGTACTTC. Its protein product is CASSLSRDEQYF.

This clone was counted between two and nine times. This chain links TRBV7-2 with TRBJ1-2; unclear D gene. The CDR3 length is 16 residues. Trimming pared 0 bases from V and 4 bases from J, leaving 15 bases between. Germline V CDR1 and CDR2: SGHTA, FQGNSA. The CDR3 nucleotides read TGTGCCAGCAGCTTAGCCGTATGGGCAGACTCCTATGGCTACACCTTC. Protein: CASSLAVWADSYGYTF.

This sequence joins TRBV19 and TRBJ1-1; 7 bases line up with TRBD1. The J segment lost 1 base and the V segment lost 6 bases, leaving 5 bases of the junction unmatched. Germline V gene lookup returns CDR1 LNHDA and CDR2 SQIVND (reference sequence). The CDR3 runs 14 residues. The CDR3 reads CASREGQPNTEAFF. Written as DNA, the CDR3 is TGTGCCAGTAGAGAGGGACAGCCGAACACTGAAGCTTTCTTT.

The rearrangement links TRBV12-3 or TRBV12-4 to TRBJ1-1; TRBD1 is a possible D gene (5 bases). The CDR3 spans 13 residues. V was pared by 5 bases and J by 1 base, with 8 bases between. This CDR3 reads CASSDSANTEAFF. CDR3 DNA sequence: TGTGCCAGCAGTGACAGTGCGAACACTGAAGCTTTCTTT.

The chain has TRBV7-8 and TRBJ2-5; D not certain. The CDR3 is 11 amino acids. Germline V gives CDR1 SGHVS, CDR2 FQNEAQ. Trimming took off 2 bases at V and 4 bases at J, with 2 bases between the two ends. In DNA form, the CDR3 reads TGTGCCAGCAGCTTATCAGAGACCCAGTACTTC. Translated: CASSLSETQYF.

The chain links TRBV6-5 to TRBJ2-1; 8 positions match TRBD2. The length of the CDR3 is 15 residues. Germline CDR1 reads MNHEY; CDR2 reads SVGAGI. V trimming: 6 bases; J trimming: 3 bases; junction bases outside the gene matches: 7. The CDR3: CASRLGTSFYNEQFF. As DNA, the CDR3 is TGTGCCAGCAGACTCGGGACTAGTTTCTACAATGAGCAGTTCTTC.

V gene TRBV6-5 combines with J gene TRBJ1-3; D is uncertain. Germline CDR1 is MNHEY and CDR2 is SVGAGI. The V and J ends lost 6 bases and 2 bases respectively, with 11 bases between them. The CDR3 consists of 14 residues. The CDR3 DNA reads as TGTGCCAGCAGCCGCGGGATCGCTGGAAACACCATATATTTT. It is translated as CASSRGIAGNTIYF.